This TCR beta chain stems from a study of cytomegalovirus exposure and HLA in healthy donors. Whole-study findings and limits: Across donors, presence/absence analyses took sequencing depth to be roughly uniform. Follow-up analysis found HLA locus-dependent TCR association rates, highest for DRB1 and lowest for HLA-C. Among TCR sequences, most were rare, though some public TCRs appeared in many donors. One later analysis reportedly identified an Asian-associated ancestry cluster that showed fewer N-insertions than the roughly 600-donor mean.

Primers: 60 Vbeta forward and 13 Jbeta reverse. Produced via immunoSEQ multiplex PCR; TCRdb's table is partial and in-frame only. The table shows about 200,000 clones, with roughly 80% occurring only once. The CDR3 length is 15 residues. The ends were cut back, 3 bases at V and 6 bases at J, with 15 bases in the middle. The germline V gene has CDR1 GTSNPN and CDR2 SVGIG (reference sequence). This clone was recorded a few times. Its specificity is not known. The TCR comes from a woman between 45 and 60 years old in good health and CMV-seropositive. The sample was PBMCs. V usage is TRBV30 and J usage is TRBJ1-6; possible D gene TRBD1, 6 bases. The CDR3 DNA reads TGTGCCTGGAGCGCCCCGACAGGCCTTAATTCACCCCTCCACTTT. Protein: CAWSAPTGLNSPLHF. The full variable domain, its missing parts supplied by reference TRBV30 and TRBJ1-6, is SQTIHQWPATLVQPVGSPLSLECTVEGTSNPNLYWYRQAAGRGLQLLFYSVGIGQISSEVPQNLSASRPQDRQFILSSKKLLLSDSGFYLCAWSAPTGLNSPLHFGNGTRLTVT.